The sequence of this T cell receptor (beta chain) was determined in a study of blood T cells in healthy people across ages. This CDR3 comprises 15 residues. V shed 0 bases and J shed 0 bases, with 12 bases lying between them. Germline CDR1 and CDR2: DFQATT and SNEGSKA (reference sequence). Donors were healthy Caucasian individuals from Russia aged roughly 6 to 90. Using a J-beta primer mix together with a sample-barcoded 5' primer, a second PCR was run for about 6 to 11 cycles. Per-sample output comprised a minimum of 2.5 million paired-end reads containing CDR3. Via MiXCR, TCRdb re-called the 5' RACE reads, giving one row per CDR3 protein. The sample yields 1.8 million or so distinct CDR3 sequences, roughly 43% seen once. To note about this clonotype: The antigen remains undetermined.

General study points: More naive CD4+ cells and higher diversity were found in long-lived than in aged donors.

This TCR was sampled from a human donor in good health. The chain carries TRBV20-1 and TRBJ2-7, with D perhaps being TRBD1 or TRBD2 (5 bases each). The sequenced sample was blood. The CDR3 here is CSARDVGTDSYEQYF. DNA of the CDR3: TGCAGTGCTAGAGATGTAGGGACCGACTCCTACGAGCAGTACTTC.